A single T cell receptor beta chain is shown here with its context. Antigen unknown. The sample originates from a study of cytomegalovirus exposure and HLA in healthy donors. The study, taken as a whole, reports: Within the 100 to 150 validation repertoires, first-cohort TCR clusters tended to co-occur, according to a later analysis. There were some public TCRs occurring in many donors, but most TCR sequences were rare.

A roughly 120-subject validation cohort, separate from the approximately 720-subject first cohort, supplied the donors. Only in-frame clones appear in the TCRdb table, and some are missing; sequencing was by immunoSEQ multiplex PCR. The sample shows 280,000 or so clones, roughly 88% of them seen only once. The V gene's germline CDR1 is MNHEY and CDR2 SMNVEV (reference sequence). The length of the CDR3 is 14 residues. Trimming cost V 6 bases and J 5 bases; bases outside gene matches: 4. The TCR sequence derives from a woman aged 18 to 35 in good health and CMV-seronegative. The sample consisted of PBMCs. The rearrangement joins TRBV27 to TRBJ2-2; 9 bases line up with TRBD1. The CDR3 sequence is CASRTGGNTGELFF. The CDR3, as DNA: TGTGCCAGCAGGACAGGGGGAAATACCGGGGAGCTGTTTTTT.